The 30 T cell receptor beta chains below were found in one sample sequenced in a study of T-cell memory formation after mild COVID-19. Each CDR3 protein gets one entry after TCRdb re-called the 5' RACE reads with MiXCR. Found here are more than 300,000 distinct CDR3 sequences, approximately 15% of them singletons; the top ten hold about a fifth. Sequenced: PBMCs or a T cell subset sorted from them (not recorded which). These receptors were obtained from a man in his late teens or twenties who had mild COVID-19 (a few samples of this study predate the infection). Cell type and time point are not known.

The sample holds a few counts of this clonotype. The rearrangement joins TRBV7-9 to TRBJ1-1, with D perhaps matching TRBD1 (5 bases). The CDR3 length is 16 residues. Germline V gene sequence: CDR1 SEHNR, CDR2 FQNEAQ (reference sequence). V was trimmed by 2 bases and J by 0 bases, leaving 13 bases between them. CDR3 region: CASSLFSGRMNTEAFF. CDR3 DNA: TGTGCCAGCAGCTTATTTTCGGGACGGATGAACACTGAAGCTTTCTTT.

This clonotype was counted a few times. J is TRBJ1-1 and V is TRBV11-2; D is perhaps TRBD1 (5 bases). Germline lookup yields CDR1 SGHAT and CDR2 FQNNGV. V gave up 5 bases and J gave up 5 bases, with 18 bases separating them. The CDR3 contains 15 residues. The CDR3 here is CASSQSWGVGTEAFF. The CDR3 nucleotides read TGTGCCAGCAGCCAATCGTGGGGGGTGGGAACTGAAGCTTTCTTT.

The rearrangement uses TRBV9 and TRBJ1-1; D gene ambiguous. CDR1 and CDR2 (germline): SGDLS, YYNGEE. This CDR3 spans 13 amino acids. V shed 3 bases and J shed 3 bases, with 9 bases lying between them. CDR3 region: CASSAHPDTEAFF. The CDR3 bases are TGTGCCAGCAGCGCCCATCCGGACACTGAAGCTTTCTTT.

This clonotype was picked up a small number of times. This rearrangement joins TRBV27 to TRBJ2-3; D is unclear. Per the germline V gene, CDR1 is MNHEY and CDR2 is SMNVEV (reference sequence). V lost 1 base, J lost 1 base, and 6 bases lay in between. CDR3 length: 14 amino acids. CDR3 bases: TGTGCCAGCAGTTTATATAGAGGCACAGATACGCAGTATTTT. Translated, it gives CASSLYRGTDTQYF.

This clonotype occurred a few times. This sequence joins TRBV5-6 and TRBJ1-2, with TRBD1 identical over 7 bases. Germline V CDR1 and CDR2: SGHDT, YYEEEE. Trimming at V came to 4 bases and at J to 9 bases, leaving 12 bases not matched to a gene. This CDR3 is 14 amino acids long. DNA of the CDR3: TGTGCCAGCAGCCTTATGGGACAGCCTATGAGCTACACCTTC. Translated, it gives CASSLMGQPMSYTF.

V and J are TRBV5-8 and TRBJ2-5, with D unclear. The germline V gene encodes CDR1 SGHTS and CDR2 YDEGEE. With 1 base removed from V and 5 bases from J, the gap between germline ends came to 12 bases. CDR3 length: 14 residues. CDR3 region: CASSLSGSGETQYF. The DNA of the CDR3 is TGTGCCAGCAGCTTGAGTGGCAGTGGGGAGACCCAGTACTTC.

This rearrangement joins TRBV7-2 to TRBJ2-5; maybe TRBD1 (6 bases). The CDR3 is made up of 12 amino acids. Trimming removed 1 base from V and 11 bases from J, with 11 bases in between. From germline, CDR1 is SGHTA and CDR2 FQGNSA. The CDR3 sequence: CASSLGGLIQYF. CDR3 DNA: TGTGCCAGCAGCTTAGGGGGGCTGATACAGTACTTC.

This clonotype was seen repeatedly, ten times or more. The CDR3 region is CSARDPGTSGGRDTQYF. The CDR3 nucleotides read TGCAGTGCTAGAGATCCCGGGACTAGCGGGGGAAGAGATACGCAGTATTTT. This chain uses TRBV20-1 with TRBJ2-3, with 14 bases identical to TRBD2. The V and J ends lost 0 bases and 5 bases, in that order; junction bases with no gene match: 7. CDR1 is DFQATT, CDR2 SNEGSKA, per germline (reference sequence). The CDR3 length is 17 residues.

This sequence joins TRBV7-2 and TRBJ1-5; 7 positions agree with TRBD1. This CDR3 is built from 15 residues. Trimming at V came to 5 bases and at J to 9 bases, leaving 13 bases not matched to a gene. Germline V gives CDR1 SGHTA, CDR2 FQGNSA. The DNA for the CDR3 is TGTGCCAGCAGCCGGGGACAGAGAGGTCGTTCGCCCCAGCATTTT. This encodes CASSRGQRGRSPQHF. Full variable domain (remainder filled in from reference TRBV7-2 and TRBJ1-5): GAGVSQSPSNKVTEKGKDVELRCDPISGHTALYWYRQSLGQGLEFLIYFQGNSAPDKSGLPSDRFSAERTGGSVSTLTIQRTQQEDSAVYLCASSRGQRGRSPQHFGDGTRLSIL.

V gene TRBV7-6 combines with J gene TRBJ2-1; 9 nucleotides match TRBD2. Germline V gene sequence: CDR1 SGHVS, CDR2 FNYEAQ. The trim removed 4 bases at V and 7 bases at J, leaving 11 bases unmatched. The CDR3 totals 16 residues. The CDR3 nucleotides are TGTGCCAGCAGCTCAAGCGGGGGGCATCAAAGGAATGAGCAGTTCTTC. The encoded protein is CASSSSGGHQRNEQFF.

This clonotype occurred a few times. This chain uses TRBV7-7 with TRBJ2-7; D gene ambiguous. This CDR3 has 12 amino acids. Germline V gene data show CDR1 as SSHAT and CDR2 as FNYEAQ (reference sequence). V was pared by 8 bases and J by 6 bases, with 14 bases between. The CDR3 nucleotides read TGTGCCAGCTTGGGTATTGAGTGCGAGCAGTACTTC. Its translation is CASLGIECEQYF.

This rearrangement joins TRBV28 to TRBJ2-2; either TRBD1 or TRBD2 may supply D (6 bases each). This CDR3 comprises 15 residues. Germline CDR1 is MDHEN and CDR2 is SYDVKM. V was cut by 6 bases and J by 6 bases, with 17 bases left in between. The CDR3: CASSFLPGGPGELFF. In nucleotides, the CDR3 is TGTGCCAGCAGCTTTCTCCCCGGGGGCCCCGGGGAGCTGTTTTTT.

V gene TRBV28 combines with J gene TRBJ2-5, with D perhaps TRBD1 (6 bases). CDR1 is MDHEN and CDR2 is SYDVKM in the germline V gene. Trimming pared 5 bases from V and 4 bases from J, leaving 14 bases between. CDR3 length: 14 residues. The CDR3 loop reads CASSPWGQGETQYF. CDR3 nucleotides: TGTGCCAGCAGTCCCTGGGGACAAGGAGAGACCCAGTACTTC. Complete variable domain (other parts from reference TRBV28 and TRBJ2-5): DVKVTQSSRYLVKRTGEKVFLECVQDMDHENMFWYRQDPGLGLRLIYFSYDVKMKEKGDIPEGYSVSREKKERFSLILESASTNQTSMYLCASSPWGQGETQYFGPGTRLLVL.

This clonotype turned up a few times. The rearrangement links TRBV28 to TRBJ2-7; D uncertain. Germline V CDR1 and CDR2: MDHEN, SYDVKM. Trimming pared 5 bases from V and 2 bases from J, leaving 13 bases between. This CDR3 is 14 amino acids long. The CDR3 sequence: CASSTRTDPYEQYV. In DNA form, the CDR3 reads TGTGCCAGCAGTACCCGGACGGACCCCTACGAGCAGTACGTC.

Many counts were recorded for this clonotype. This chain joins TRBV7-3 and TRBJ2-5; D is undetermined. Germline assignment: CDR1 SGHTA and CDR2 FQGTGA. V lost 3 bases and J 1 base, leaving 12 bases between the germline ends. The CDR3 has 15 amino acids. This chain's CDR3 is CASSFGAGPQETQYF. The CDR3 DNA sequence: TGTGCCAGCAGCTTCGGAGCCGGCCCCCAAGAGACCCAGTACTTC.

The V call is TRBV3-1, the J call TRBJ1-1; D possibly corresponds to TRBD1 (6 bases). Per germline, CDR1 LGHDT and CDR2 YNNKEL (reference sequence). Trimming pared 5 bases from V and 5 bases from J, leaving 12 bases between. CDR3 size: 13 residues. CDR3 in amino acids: CASSTGWETEAFF. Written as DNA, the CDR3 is TGTGCCAGCAGCACAGGGTGGGAGACTGAAGCTTTCTTT.

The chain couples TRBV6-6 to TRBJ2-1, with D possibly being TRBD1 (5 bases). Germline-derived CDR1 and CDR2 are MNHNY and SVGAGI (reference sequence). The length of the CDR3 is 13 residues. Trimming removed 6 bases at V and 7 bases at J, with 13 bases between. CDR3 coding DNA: TGTGCCAGCAGAGTTATCTCAGGGAATGAGCAGTTCTTC. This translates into CASRVISGNEQFF.

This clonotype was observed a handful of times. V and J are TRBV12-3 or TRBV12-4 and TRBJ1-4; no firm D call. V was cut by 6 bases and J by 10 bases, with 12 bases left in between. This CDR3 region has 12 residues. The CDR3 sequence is CASSHPLGKLFF. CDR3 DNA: TGTGCCAGCAGCCACCCTTTGGGAAAACTGTTTTTT.

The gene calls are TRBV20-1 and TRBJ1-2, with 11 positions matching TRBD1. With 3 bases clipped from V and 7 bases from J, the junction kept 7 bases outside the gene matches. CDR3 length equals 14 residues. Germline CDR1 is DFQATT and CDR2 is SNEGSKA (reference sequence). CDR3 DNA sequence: TGCAGTGCTAGGGATGGACAGGGGGCGGCTGGCTACACCTTC. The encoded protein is CSARDGQGAAGYTF.

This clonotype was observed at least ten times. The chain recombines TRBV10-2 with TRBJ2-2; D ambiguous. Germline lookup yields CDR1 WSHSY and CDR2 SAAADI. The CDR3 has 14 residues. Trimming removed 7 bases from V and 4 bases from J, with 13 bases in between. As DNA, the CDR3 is TGCGCCAGCACCCCTGACACTGGCACCGGGGAGCTGTTTTTT. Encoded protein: CASTPDTGTGELFF.

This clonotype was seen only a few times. CDR3 sequence reads: CASRLAGSLPAQYF. Written as DNA, the CDR3 is TGTGCCAGCAGACTAGCGGGGTCCCTTCCGGCCCAGTACTTC. The chain joins TRBV6-2 or TRBV6-3 to TRBJ2-5, with TRBD2 matching over 10 bases. Looked up from germline, CDR1 is MNHEY and CDR2 is SVGEGT. Trimming took 6 bases from V and 9 from J; bases not matched to a gene: 10. The CDR3 contains 14 residues.

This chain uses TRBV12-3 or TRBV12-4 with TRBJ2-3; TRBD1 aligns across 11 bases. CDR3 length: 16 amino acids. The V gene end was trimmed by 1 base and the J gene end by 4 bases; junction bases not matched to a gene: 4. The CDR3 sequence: CASSLEGGQGADTQYF. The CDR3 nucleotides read TGTGCCAGCAGTTTAGAGGGGGGACAGGGGGCAGATACGCAGTATTTT.

The chain's CDR3 is CASSPPGLAAETQYF. CDR3 DNA: TGTGCCAGCTCACCACCGGGACTAGCGGCGGAGACCCAGTACTTC. V gene TRBV18 combines with J gene TRBJ2-5; 11 bases are a match to TRBD2. V lost 0 bases and J lost 5; bases outside the gene matches: 2. This CDR3 is built from 15 residues. Per the germline V gene, CDR1 is KGHSH and CDR2 is LQKENI. Complete variable domain (other parts from reference TRBV18 and TRBJ2-5): NAGVMQNPRHLVRRRGQEARLRCSPMKGHSHVYWYRQLPEEGLKFMVYLQKENIIDESGMPKERFSAEFPKEGPSILRIQQVVRGDSAAYFCASSPPGLAAETQYFGPGTRLLVL.

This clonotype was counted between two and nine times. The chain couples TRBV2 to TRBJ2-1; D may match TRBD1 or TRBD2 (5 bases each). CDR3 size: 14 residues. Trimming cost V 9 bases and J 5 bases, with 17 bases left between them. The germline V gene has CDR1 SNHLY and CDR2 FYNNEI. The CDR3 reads CASPPNGANNEQFF. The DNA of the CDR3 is TGTGCCAGTCCCCCCAACGGGGCCAACAATGAGCAGTTCTTC.

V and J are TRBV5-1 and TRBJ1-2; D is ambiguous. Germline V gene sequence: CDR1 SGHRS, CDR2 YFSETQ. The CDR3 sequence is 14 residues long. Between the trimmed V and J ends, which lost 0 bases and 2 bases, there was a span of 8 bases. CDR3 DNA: TGCGCCAGCAGCTTGGTTGGTGAAAACTATGGCTACACCTTC. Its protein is CASSLVGENYGYTF.

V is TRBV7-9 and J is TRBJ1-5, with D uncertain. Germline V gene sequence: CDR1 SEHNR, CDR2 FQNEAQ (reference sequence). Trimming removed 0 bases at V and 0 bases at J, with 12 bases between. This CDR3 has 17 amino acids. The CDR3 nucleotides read TGTGCCAGCAGCTTAGCGCAAAGTGCCTATAGCAATCAGCCCCAGCATTTT. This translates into CASSLAQSAYSNQPQHF.

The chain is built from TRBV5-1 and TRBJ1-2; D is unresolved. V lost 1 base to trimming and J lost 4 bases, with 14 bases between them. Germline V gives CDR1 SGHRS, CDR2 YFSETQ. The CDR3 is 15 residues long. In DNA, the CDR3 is TGCGCCAGCAGCTTGTTCCGGGCTTCGAGCTATGGCTACACCTTC. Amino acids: CASSLFRASSYGYTF.

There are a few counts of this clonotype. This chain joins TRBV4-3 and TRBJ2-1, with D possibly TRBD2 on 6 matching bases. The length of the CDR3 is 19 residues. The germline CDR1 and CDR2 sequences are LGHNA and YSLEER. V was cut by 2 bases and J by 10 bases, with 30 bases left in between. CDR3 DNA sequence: TGCGCCAGCAGCCAAAATGACCGGGACTCCTACACTTTCAGACGCGAGCAGTTCTTC. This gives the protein CASSQNDRDSYTFRREQFF.

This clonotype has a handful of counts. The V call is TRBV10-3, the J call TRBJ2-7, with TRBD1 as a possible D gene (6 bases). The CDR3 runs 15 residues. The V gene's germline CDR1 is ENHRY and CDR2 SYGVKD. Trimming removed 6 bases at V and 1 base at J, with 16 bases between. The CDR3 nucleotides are TGTGCCATCAGCCTGGTGGACAGTACATCCTACGAGCAGTACTTC. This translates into CAISLVDSTSYEQYF.

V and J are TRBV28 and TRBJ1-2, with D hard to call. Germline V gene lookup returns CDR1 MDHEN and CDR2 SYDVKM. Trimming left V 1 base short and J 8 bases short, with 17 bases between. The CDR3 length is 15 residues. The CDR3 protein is CASSLFSGVLGGYTF. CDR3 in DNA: TGTGCCAGCAGTTTATTCAGCGGGGTCCTTGGGGGCTACACCTTC.